This TCR beta chain is from a study of OX40 agonist ivuxolimab in advanced cancers. Study at large: Melanoma, hepatocellular carcinoma, head and neck or renal cell cancer occurred in dose-escalation patients. Partial responses were achieved by three patients: one hepatocellular carcinoma, two cutaneous melanoma.

CDR3 length: 17 residues. From germline, CDR1 is SNHLY and CDR2 FYNNEI. The V end was cut by 3 bases, the J end by 2 bases, with 20 bases between. Method: immunoSEQ multiplex PCR; TCRdb's copy keeps in-frame clones and lacks some. The sample shows some 19,000 clones, 85% to 90% of them seen only once. The material sequenced was CD4+ or CD8+ T cells sorted from blood, taken in a trial of the OX40 agonist ivuxolimab. This chain links TRBV2 with TRBJ2-7; unclear D gene. This clonotype was obtained from an adult with an advanced solid tumor such as melanoma, head and neck, liver or kidney cancer. CDR3 bases: TGTGCCAGCAGTGAGGGCCCAGTTAGGGTGGCAACCTACGAGCAGTACTTC. It codes for CASSEGPVRVATYEQYF.